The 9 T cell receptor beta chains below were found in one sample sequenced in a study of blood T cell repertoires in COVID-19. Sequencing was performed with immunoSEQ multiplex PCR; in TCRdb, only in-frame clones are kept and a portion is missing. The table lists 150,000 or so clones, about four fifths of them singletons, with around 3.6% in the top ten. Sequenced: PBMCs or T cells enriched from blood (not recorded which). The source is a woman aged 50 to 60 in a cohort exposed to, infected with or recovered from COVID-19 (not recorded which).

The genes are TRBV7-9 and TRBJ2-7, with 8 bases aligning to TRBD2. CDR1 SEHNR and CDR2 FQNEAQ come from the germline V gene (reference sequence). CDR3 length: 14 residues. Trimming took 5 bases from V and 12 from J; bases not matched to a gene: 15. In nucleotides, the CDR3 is TGTGCCAGCAGCCCCCCGGGGCGGGGGGCAAAATCGTACTTC. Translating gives CASSPPGRGAKSYF.

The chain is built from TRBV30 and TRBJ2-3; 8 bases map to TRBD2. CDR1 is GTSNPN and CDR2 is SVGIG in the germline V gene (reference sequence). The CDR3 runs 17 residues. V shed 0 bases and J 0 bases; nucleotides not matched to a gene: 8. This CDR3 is CAWSVTRGGVSTDTQYF. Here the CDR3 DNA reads TGTGCCTGGAGTGTAACCCGGGGGGGCGTTAGCACAGATACGCAGTATTTT.

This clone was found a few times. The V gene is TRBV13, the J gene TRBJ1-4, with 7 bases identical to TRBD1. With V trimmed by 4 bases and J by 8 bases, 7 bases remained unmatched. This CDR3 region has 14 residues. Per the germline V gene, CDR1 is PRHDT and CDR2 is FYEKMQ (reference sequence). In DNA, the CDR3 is TGTGCCAGCAGCTCCCGACAGGGCACAGAAAAACTGTTTTTT. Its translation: CASSSRQGTEKLFF. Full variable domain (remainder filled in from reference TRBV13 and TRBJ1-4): AAGVIQSPRHLIKEKRETATLKCYPIPRHDTVYWYQQGPGQDPQFLISFYEKMQSDKGSIPDRFSAQQFSDYHSELNMSSLELGDSALYFCASSSRQGTEKLFFGSGTQLSVL.

The CDR3 loop is CAWSNKKGSGAFF. The CDR3 DNA is TGTGCCTGGTCAAATAAGAAGGGGTCGGGAGCTTTCTTT. The V gene is TRBV30, the J gene TRBJ1-1; a possible D gene is TRBD1 (5 bases). V dropped 5 bases and J dropped 10 bases, with 20 bases sitting between them. The CDR3 runs 13 residues. Germline V gene sequence: CDR1 GTSNPN, CDR2 SVGIG (reference sequence). The full variable domain, in which reference TRBV30 and TRBJ1-1 provide the parts outside the CDR3, is SQTIHQWPATLVQPVGSPLSLECTVEGTSNPNLYWYRQAAGRGLQLLFYSVGIGQISSEVPQNLSASRPQDRQFILSSKKLLLSDSGFYLCAWSNKKGSGAFFGQGTRLTVV.

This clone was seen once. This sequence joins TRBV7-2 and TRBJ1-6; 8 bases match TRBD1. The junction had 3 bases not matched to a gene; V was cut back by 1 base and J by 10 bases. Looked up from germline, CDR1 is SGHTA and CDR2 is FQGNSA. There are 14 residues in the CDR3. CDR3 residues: CASSLGQGTSPLHF. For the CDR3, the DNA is TGTGCCAGCAGCTTAGGACAGGGGACCTCACCCCTCCACTTT.

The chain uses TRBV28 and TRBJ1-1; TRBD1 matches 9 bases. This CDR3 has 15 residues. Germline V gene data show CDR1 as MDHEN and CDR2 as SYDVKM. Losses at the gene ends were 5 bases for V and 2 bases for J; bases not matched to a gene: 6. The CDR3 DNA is TGTGCCAGCAGTGTCCCGGGACAGGGAAACACTGAAGCTTTCTTT. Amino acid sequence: CASSVPGQGNTEAFF.

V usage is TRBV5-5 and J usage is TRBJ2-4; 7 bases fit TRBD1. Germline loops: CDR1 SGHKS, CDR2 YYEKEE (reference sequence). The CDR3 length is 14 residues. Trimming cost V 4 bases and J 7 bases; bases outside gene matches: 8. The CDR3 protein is CASSETGTENIQYF. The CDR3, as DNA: TGTGCCAGCAGCGAAACCGGGACAGAGAACATTCAGTACTTC.

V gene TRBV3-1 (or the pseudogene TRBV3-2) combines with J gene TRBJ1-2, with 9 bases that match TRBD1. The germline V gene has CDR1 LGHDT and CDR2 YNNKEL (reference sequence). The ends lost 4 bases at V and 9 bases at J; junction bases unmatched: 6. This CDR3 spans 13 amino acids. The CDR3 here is CASSRWDRESYTF. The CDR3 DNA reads TGTGCCAGCAGCCGATGGGACAGGGAGAGCTACACCTTC.

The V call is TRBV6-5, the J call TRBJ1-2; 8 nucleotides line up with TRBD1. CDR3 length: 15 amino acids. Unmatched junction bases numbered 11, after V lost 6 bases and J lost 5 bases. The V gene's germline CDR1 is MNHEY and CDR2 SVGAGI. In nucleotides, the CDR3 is TGTGCCAGCAGACCGACAGGGGAAGGATTGTATGGCTACACCTTC. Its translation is CASRPTGEGLYGYTF.